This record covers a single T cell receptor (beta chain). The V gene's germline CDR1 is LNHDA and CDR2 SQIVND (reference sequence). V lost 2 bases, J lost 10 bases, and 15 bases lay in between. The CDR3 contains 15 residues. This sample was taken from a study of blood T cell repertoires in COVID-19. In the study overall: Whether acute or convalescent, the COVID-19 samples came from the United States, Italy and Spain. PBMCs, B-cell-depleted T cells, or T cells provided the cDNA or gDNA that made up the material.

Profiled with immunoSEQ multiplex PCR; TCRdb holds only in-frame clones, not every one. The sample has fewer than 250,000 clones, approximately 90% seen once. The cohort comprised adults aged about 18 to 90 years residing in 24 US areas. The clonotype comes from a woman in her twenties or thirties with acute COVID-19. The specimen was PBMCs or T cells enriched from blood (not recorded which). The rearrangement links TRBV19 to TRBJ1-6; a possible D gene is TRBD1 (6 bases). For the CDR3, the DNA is TGTGCCAGTAGTATAAGGCAGGGGTTAGAATCACCCCTCCACTTT. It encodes CASSIRQGLESPLHF.